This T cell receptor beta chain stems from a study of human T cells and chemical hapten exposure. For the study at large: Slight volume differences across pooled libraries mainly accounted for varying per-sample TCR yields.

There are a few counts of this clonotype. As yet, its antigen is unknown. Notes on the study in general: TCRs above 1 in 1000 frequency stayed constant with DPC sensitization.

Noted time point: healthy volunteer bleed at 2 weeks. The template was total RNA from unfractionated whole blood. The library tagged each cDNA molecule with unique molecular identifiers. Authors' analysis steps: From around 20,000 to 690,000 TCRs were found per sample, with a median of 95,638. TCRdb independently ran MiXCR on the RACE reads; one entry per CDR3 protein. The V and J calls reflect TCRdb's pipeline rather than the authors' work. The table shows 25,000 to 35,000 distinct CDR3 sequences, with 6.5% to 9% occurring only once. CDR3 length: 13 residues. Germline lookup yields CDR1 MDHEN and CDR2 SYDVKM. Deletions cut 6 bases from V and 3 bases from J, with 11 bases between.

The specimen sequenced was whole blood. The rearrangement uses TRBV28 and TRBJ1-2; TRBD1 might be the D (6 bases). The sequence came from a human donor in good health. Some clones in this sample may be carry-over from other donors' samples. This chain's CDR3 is CASSFGQHYGYTF. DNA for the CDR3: TGTGCCAGCAGCTTCGGACAGCACTATGGCTACACCTTC.